These 24 T cell receptor beta chains were sequenced from one sample in a study of blood T cell repertoires in COVID-19. Some clones are missing from TCRdb's copy, which holds only in-frame ones; the method was immunoSEQ multiplex PCR. Among approximately 250,000 clones listed, around 90% were seen once. The source material was PBMCs or T cells enriched from blood (not recorded which). Every receptor here comes from a woman aged 25-40 years who had recovered from COVID-19.

The chain joins TRBV19 to TRBJ1-5; maybe TRBD1 (5 bases). V was pared by 6 bases and J by 6 bases, with 21 bases between. The CDR3 covers 16 residues. Germline V lookup: CDR1 LNHDA, CDR2 SQIVND (reference sequence). The CDR3 nucleotides are TGTGCCAGTAGAGGCCAGGGATCCGCGCCTGGTCAGCCCCAGCATTTT. Protein product: CASRGQGSAPGQPQHF.

V gene TRBV27 combines with J gene TRBJ1-5, with TRBD1 as a possible D gene (5 bases). This CDR3 has 14 residues. Looked up from germline, CDR1 is MNHEY and CDR2 is SMNVEV (reference sequence). Trimming left V 3 bases short and J 2 bases short, with 8 bases between. As DNA, the CDR3 is TGTGCCAGCAGTTTGGGGGGTGGCAATCAGCCCCAGCATTTT. It encodes CASSLGGGNQPQHF.

This sequence joins TRBV6-6 and TRBJ2-7; 10 nucleotides align to TRBD1. The CDR3 is 16 amino acids. In germline, CDR1 is MNHNY, CDR2 SVGAGI (reference sequence). J lost 4 bases, V lost 5 bases, and 11 bases had no gene match. CDR3 coding DNA: TGTGCCAGCAGTCAAGCGCGGGACAGGGGAAGGTACGAGCAGTACTTC. It is translated as CASSQARDRGRYEQYF.

The genes are TRBV7-9 and TRBJ2-2; 8 bases align to TRBD1. This CDR3 region has 16 residues. Germline-derived CDR1 and CDR2 are SEHNR and FQNEAQ (reference sequence). V was pared by 6 bases and J by 3 bases, with 9 bases of the junction left unmatched. CDR3 in DNA: TGTGCCAGCAGTGGACAGGGTTCTGCCTACACCGGGGAGCTGTTTTTT. It specifies CASSGQGSAYTGELFF.

This chain uses TRBV5-1 with TRBJ1-2; 9 bases line up with TRBD1. With V trimmed by 3 bases and J by 4 bases, 4 bases remained unmatched. This CDR3 is built from 14 residues. In germline, CDR1 is SGHRS, CDR2 YFSETQ. The CDR3: CASSSLTGGYGYTF. CDR3 DNA: TGCGCCAGCAGCTCCCTGACAGGGGGCTATGGCTACACCTTC.

The CDR3 region is CASSIYGLVNQPQHF. CDR3 DNA: TGTGCCAGTAGTATTTACGGGTTGGTCAATCAGCCCCAGCATTTT. The chain has TRBV19 and TRBJ1-5, with unresolved D. Germline V lookup: CDR1 LNHDA, CDR2 SQIVND (reference sequence). The length of the CDR3 is 15 residues. Trimming took off 3 bases at V and 3 bases at J, with 12 bases between the two ends.

The gene calls are TRBV28 and TRBJ1-1, with TRBD1 identical over 7 bases. V dropped 6 bases and J dropped 0; count of bases not matched to a gene: 13. This CDR3 region has 17 residues. Germline CDR1 reads MDHEN; CDR2 reads SYDVKM. CDR3 in amino acids: CASRSTGQLFMNTEAFF. The CDR3 DNA is TGTGCCAGCAGGAGTACGGGACAGTTGTTCATGAACACTGAAGCTTTCTTT.

This chain links TRBV7-2 with TRBJ2-7; a possible D gene is TRBD2 (5 bases). The CDR3 length is 13 residues. Looked up from germline, CDR1 is SGHTA and CDR2 is FQGNSA. V gave up 1 base and J gave up 2 bases, with 6 bases separating them. CDR3 sequence reads: CASSLVGAYEQYF. The CDR3 coding sequence is TGTGCCAGCAGCTTAGTGGGAGCCTACGAGCAGTACTTC. The variable domain in full, with the rest retrieved from reference TRBV7-2 and TRBJ2-7, is GAGVSQSPSNKVTEKGKDVELRCDPISGHTALYWYRQSLGQGLEFLIYFQGNSAPDKSGLPSDRFSAERTGGSVSTLTIQRTQQEDSAVYLCASSLVGAYEQYFGPGTRLTVT.

The chain carries TRBV28 and TRBJ1-1; 9 positions agree with TRBD1. The V and J ends lost 5 bases and 3 bases, in that order; junction bases with no gene match: 16. This CDR3 contains 18 residues. The germline gives CDR1 MDHEN, CDR2 SYDVKM. The CDR3 nucleotides read TGTGCCAGCAGTCACCTAACCGACCGGGACAGGGCGGACACTGAAGCTTTCTTT. Residues: CASSHLTDRDRADTEAFF.

This chain connects TRBV7-3 to TRBJ2-1, with TRBD2 matching 7 bases. The V gene's germline CDR1 is SGHTA and CDR2 FQGTGA. V was clipped by 1 base and J by 2 bases; unmatched bases: 2. There are 15 residues in the CDR3. CDR3 amino acids: CASSLRRGTYNEQFF. CDR3 DNA sequence: TGTGCCAGCAGCTTAAGGCGGGGGACCTACAATGAGCAGTTCTTC.

The rearrangement links TRBV2 to TRBJ1-3; the D is unclear. CDR1 and CDR2 from the germline V gene are SNHLY and FYNNEI. The CDR3 is 16 amino acids. Trimming left V 1 base short and J 0 bases short, with 10 bases between. CDR3 bases: TGTGCCAGCAGTGAAGTTCAGGTATACTCTGGAAACACCATATATTTT. Translation gives CASSEVQVYSGNTIYF. The variable domain in full, with the rest retrieved from reference TRBV2 and TRBJ1-3, is EPEVTQTPSHQVTQMGQEVILRCVPISNHLYFYWYRQILGQKVEFLVSFYNNEISEKSEIFDDQFSVERPDGSNFTLKIRSTKLEDSAMYFCASSEVQVYSGNTIYFGEGSWLTVV.

Only one count was recorded for this clone. The chain links TRBV10-3 to TRBJ2-1, with 8 bases identical to TRBD2. Looked up from germline, CDR1 is ENHRY and CDR2 is SYGVKD. J gave up 3 bases and V 10 bases, and 11 bases lay outside the gene matches. CDR3 length equals 15 residues. The CDR3: CATQGLAGGYNEQFF. In nucleotides, the CDR3 is TGTGCCACCCAGGGGCTTGCGGGGGGCTACAATGAGCAGTTCTTC.

This rearrangement joins TRBV4-1 to TRBJ1-2; D not resolved. The CDR3 spans 14 residues. The V gene lost 3 bases and the J gene lost 4 bases, with 12 bases spanning the gap. Germline CDR1 reads MGHRA; CDR2 reads YSYEKL. The CDR3 sequence: CASSQEEGLYGYTF. The CDR3 nucleotides are TGCGCCAGCAGCCAGGAGGAGGGCCTCTATGGCTACACCTTC.

The chain combines TRBV25-1 with TRBJ1-6; tentative D call: TRBD1 (6 bases). The length of the CDR3 is 16 residues. CDR1 is MGHDK and CDR2 is SYGVNS in the germline V gene. Trimming took 4 bases from V and 9 from J, leaving 19 bases between them. The CDR3 DNA reads TGTGCCAGCAGTGCCATTCGGGGGGCATGGGTTTCACCCCTCCACTTT. This gives the protein CASSAIRGAWVSPLHF.

The chain employs TRBV12-3 or TRBV12-4 and TRBJ1-1, with D tentatively TRBD1 (5 bases). The V end was cut by 6 bases, the J end by 3 bases, with 8 bases between. The CDR3 extends over 12 amino acids. CDR3 in amino acids: CASRTAYTEAFF. The CDR3 region has the DNA TGTGCCAGCAGGACAGCTTACACTGAAGCTTTCTTT.

The V call is TRBV9, the J call TRBJ2-3; D not certain. This CDR3 spans 14 amino acids. Trimming stripped 4 bases from V and 6 bases from J, with 15 bases between. CDR1 SGDLS and CDR2 YYNGEE come from the germline V gene. The CDR3 DNA reads TGTGCCAGCAGCTCCCCCGAATTGAGGGATACGCAGTATTTT. Translating gives CASSSPELRDTQYF.

This clone appeared once. This chain joins TRBV11-2 and TRBJ2-5; maybe TRBD1 (5 bases). The CDR3 sequence is 13 residues long. The V end was cut by 1 base, the J end by 10 bases, with 13 bases between. Germline loops: CDR1 SGHAT, CDR2 FQNNGV. In nucleotides, the CDR3 is TGTGCCAGCAGCTTAGGGGGCGGTGGGGACCAGTACTTC. It encodes CASSLGGGGDQYF.

The CDR3: CASSLSGRGRNYGYTF. Here the CDR3 DNA reads TGTGCCAGCAGTTTATCTGGCAGGGGGCGAAACTATGGCTACACCTTC. The chain carries TRBV27 and TRBJ1-2; 8 bases line up with TRBD1. The germline V gene has CDR1 MNHEY and CDR2 SMNVEV (reference sequence). The V and J ends lost 0 bases and 2 bases, in that order; junction bases with no gene match: 5. The CDR3 extends over 16 amino acids.

The chain is built from TRBV12-3 or TRBV12-4 and TRBJ1-3; 9 positions match TRBD1. This CDR3 contains 13 residues. The V gene end was trimmed by 8 bases and the J gene end by 6 bases; junction bases not matched to a gene: 5. The CDR3 bases are TGTGCCAGCGGGGACAGGGTGACAAACACCATATATTTT. As protein: CASGDRVTNTIYF.

This chain joins TRBV9 and TRBJ2-7; TRBD2 is a possible D gene (5 bases). The CDR3 has 14 residues. CDR1 is SGDLS and CDR2 is YYNGEE in the germline V gene. Trimming shortened V by 1 base and J by 0 bases, and 8 bases separated the two germline ends. The CDR3 reads CASSVTGNSYEQYF. The CDR3 coding sequence is TGTGCCAGCAGCGTAACCGGGAACTCCTACGAGCAGTACTTC.

This clone was detected once. The chain uses TRBV28 and TRBJ2-1; 10 bases agree with TRBD2. The CDR3 sequence is 15 residues long. With 4 bases clipped from V and 7 bases from J, the junction kept 7 bases outside the gene matches. CDR1 and CDR2 (germline): MDHEN, SYDVKM. CDR3 in amino acids: CASSSSGRAQNEQFF. In DNA, the CDR3 is TGTGCCAGCAGTTCCAGCGGGAGGGCCCAGAATGAGCAGTTCTTC.

The chain joins TRBV5-1 to TRBJ1-1; a possible D gene is TRBD1 (5 bases). This CDR3 is built from 14 residues. Germline-derived CDR1 and CDR2 are SGHRS and YFSETQ. With 9 bases removed from V and 2 bases from J, the gap between germline ends came to 17 bases. The CDR3 bases are TGCGCCACTCATCGGGGGGACTTAAACACTGAAGCTTTCTTT. It encodes CATHRGDLNTEAFF.

For this clone: Other DNA sequences in the sample encode the same CDR3. V usage is TRBV4-3 and J usage is TRBJ1-2, with a tentative D call TRBD1 (6 bases). This CDR3 spans 14 amino acids. CDR1 LGHNA and CDR2 YSLEER come from the germline V gene. Trimming took 0 bases from V and 5 from J, leaving 10 bases between them. CDR3 region: CASSQDRGLYGYTF. The CDR3 DNA reads TGCGCCAGCAGCCAAGACAGGGGCCTGTATGGCTACACCTTC.

This chain connects TRBV28 to TRBJ1-2; D uncertain. CDR1 and CDR2 from the germline V gene are MDHEN and SYDVKM. The CDR3 extends over 12 amino acids. Between the trimmed V and J ends, which lost 4 bases and 3 bases, there was a span of 6 bases. The CDR3 DNA reads TGTGCCAGCAGTTCCCTCGACTATGGCTACACCTTC. Its translation is CASSSLDYGYTF.